This T cell receptor (beta chain) was identified during a study of neoadjuvant nivolumab and ipilimumab in lung cancer. Germline-derived CDR1 and CDR2 are SGHTA and FQGNSA. With 2 bases removed from V and 4 bases from J, the gap between germline ends came to 9 bases. The CDR3 loop spans 13 amino acids. A remark on this clone: The antigen remains undetermined.

Study results and caveats: Pathologic regression was not significantly tied to TCR clonality.

Libraries were prepared by immunoSEQ multiplex PCR; TCRdb keeps only in-frame clonotypes and omits some of them. The sample includes 15,000 to 20,000 clones, approximately 76% seen only once; the top ten take about 8%. The genes are TRBV7-2 and TRBJ2-7; D not certain. The TCR comes from an adult with non-small cell lung cancer. Sequenced material: tumor tissue, taken after neoadjuvant nivolumab, alone or with ipilimumab, at or shortly before surgery. CDR3 residues: CASSLLRGYEQYF. CDR3 sequence (DNA): TGTGCCAGCAGCTTATTGAGAGGTTACGAGCAGTACTTC.